This entry concerns a single TCR beta chain. The germline gives CDR1 SGDLS, CDR2 YYNGEE. The CDR3 extends over 15 amino acids. V was pared by 8 bases and J by 3 bases, with 10 bases of the junction left unmatched. A second about 7 to 12 cycle PCR used barcoded and J-beta primers. TCRdb passed the 5' RACE reads through MiXCR, listing each CDR3 protein once. Of 1.5 million to 2 million distinct CDR3 sequences listed, 34% are singletons. The record originates from a study of blood T cells in healthy people across ages. The sequencing input was blood. This TCR was recovered from a woman under 40 in good health. The gene calls are TRBV9 and TRBJ2-3; 9 positions agree with TRBD1. The CDR3 region is CASRTGTGKTDTQYF. The CDR3 nucleotides read TGTGCCAGTCGTACCGGGACAGGGAAGACAGATACGCAGTATTTT.